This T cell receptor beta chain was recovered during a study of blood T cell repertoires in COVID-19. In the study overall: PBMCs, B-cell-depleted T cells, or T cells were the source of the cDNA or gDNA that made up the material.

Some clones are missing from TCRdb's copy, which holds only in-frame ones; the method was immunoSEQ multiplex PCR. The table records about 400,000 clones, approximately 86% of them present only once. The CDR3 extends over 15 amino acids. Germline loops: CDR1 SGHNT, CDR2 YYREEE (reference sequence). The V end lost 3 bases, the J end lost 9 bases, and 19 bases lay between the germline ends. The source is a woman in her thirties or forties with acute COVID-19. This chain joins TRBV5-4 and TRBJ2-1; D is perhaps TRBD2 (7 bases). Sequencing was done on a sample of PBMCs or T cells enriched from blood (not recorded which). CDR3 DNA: TGTGCCAGCAGCTCACTCGGGCGGGGGCCAAGTGAGCAGTTCTTC. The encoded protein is CASSSLGRGPSEQFF.